A selection of T cell receptor beta chains follows, all from one sample in a study of T cell responses to AZD1222 COVID-19 vaccine. The data were produced by immunoSEQ multiplex PCR, yet TCRdb's version contains in-frame clones alone and is incomplete. The repertoire includes 90,000 to 130,000 clones, about 81% of them detected once, and 4.6% sits in the top ten. The starting material was peripheral blood, obtained on day 0 of AZD1222 vaccination. All receptors derive from an adult in good health. CDR3s include the opening cysteine and the closing phenylalanine or tryptophan. D genes are given only for firm matches. The size of a clone is reported for some rows only, either as once, few or many, or as a class for expanded clones.

D gene: TRBD2
clone size: .
J gene: TRBJ2-2
V gene: TRBV2
CDR3 length: 16
CDR3 protein: CASSQEGLAGPGELFF
CDR3 DNA: TGTGCCAGCAGTCAGGAGGGACTAGCGGGGCCCGGGGAGCTGTTTTTT

D gene: .
clone size: .
J gene: TRBJ1-1
V gene: TRBV7-2
CDR3 length: 14
CDR3 protein: CASSPGRTNTEAFF
CDR3 DNA: TGTGCCAGCAGCCCGGGGCGAACGAACACTGAAGCTTTCTTT

D gene: .
clone size: .
J gene: TRBJ2-6
V gene: TRBV7-2
CDR3 length: 15
CDR3 protein: CASSLGGSGANVLTF
CDR3 DNA: TGTGCCAGCAGCTTAGGCGGCTCTGGGGCCAACGTCCTGACTTTC

D gene: TRBD2
clone size: .
J gene: TRBJ2-4
V gene: TRBV2
CDR3 length: 19
CDR3 protein: CASSEAHQGGLATKNIQYF
CDR3 DNA: TGTGCCAGCAGTGAGGCTCATCAAGGGGGACTAGCGACCAAAAACATTCAGTACTTC

D gene: TRBD2
clone size: .
J gene: TRBJ2-2
V gene: TRBV7-2
CDR3 length: 17
CDR3 protein: CASSLSRGTSHTGELFF
CDR3 DNA: TGTGCCAGCAGCTTAAGTCGGGGGACTAGTCACACCGGGGAGCTGTTTTTT

D gene: TRBD1
clone size: .
J gene: TRBJ2-2
V gene: TRBV28
CDR3 length: 15
CDR3 protein: CASRSPRQGSGELFF
CDR3 DNA: TGTGCCAGCAGGAGCCCCCGACAGGGGTCCGGGGAGCTGTTTTTT

D gene: TRBD2
clone size: .
J gene: TRBJ2-1
V gene: TRBV7-9
CDR3 length: 15
CDR3 protein: CAPGPLAGSYNEQFF
CDR3 DNA: TGTGCCCCCGGTCCACTAGCGGGATCATACAATGAGCAGTTCTTC

D gene: .
clone size: .
J gene: TRBJ1-6
V gene: TRBV9
CDR3 length: 11
CDR3 protein: CASSAYSPLHF
CDR3 DNA: TGTGCCAGCAGCGCCTATTCACCCCTCCACTTT

D gene: .
clone size: .
J gene: TRBJ2-3
V gene: TRBV7-3
CDR3 length: 13
CDR3 protein: CASSTQNTDTQYF
CDR3 DNA: TGTGCCAGCAGCACCCAGAACACAGATACGCAGTATTTT

D gene: .
clone size: .
J gene: TRBJ2-7
V gene: TRBV28
CDR3 length: 14
CDR3 protein: CASAPRDSGHEQYF
CDR3 DNA: TGTGCCAGCGCCCCCCGGGACTCTGGCCACGAGCAGTACTTC

D gene: TRBD2
clone size: few
J gene: TRBJ2-3
V gene: TRBV4-3
CDR3 length: 18
CDR3 protein: CASSQDLVAGGRVDTQYF
CDR3 DNA: TGCGCCAGCAGCCAAGATTTGGTAGCGGGAGGGCGTGTAGATACGCAGTATTTT

D gene: .
clone size: .
J gene: TRBJ1-4
V gene: TRBV28
CDR3 length: 15
CDR3 protein: CASSPGRRTNEKLFF
CDR3 DNA: TGTGCCAGCAGTCCAGGGCGTAGGACTAATGAAAAACTGTTTTTT

D gene: TRBD1
clone size: once
J gene: TRBJ1-6
V gene: TRBV28
CDR3 length: 15
CDR3 protein: CASTPGQVYNSPLHF
CDR3 DNA: TGTGCCAGCACCCCGGGACAGGTTTATAATTCACCCCTCCACTTT